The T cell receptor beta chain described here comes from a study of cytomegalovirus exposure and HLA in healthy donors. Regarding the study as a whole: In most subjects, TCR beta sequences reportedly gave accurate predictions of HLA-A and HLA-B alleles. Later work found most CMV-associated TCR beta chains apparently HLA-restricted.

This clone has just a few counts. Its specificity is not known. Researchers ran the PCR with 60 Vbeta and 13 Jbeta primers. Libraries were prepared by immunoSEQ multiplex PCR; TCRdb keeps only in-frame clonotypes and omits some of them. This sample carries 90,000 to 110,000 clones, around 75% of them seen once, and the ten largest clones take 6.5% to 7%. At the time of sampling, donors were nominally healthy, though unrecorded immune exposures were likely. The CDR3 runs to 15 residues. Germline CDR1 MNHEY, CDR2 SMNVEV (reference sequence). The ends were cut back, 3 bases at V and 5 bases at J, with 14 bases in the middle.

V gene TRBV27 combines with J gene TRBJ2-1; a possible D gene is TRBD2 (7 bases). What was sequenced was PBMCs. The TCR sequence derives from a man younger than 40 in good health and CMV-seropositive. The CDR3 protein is CASSFKGGGNNEQFF. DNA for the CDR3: TGTGCCAGCAGTTTCAAGGGGGGGGGTAACAATGAGCAGTTCTTC.